The entry below gives a single TCR beta chain sequence along with its context. This sample is drawn from a study of molecular identifiers for immune sequencing clone quantification. Study summary: Replicate runs used RNA from approximately 20,000 or 100,000 naive CD8 cells, which was split five ways into aliquots, and four of those aliquots were then sequenced.

TCRdb re-called the PCR reads through MiXCR, storing one row per CDR3 protein. The data contain around 480,000 distinct CDR3 sequences, 25% of them singletons. Naive CD8 libraries came from approximately 20,000 to 1,000,000 sorted cells with 10%, 30% or 50% RNA. V lost 3 bases and J lost 3, with 30 bases in between. Germline CDR1 reads MGHDK; CDR2 reads SYGVNS. The CDR3 runs 20 residues. The sequenced sample was naive CD8+ T cells from blood, with Jurkat cell RNA spiked in. Subset given: FACS-sorted CD8+CD4-CCR7+CD45RA+ naive T cells. The gene calls are TRBV25-1 and TRBJ2-7; D perhaps matches TRBD2 (6 bases). The receptor was isolated from a human donor in good health. Some libraries in this study had Jurkat cell RNA spiked in. The DNA of the CDR3 is TGTGCCAGCAGTGATTCTTTCGTCGCGGGACGGGAGCCCCCAGGCTACGAGCAGTACTTC. Residues: CASSDSFVAGREPPGYEQYF.